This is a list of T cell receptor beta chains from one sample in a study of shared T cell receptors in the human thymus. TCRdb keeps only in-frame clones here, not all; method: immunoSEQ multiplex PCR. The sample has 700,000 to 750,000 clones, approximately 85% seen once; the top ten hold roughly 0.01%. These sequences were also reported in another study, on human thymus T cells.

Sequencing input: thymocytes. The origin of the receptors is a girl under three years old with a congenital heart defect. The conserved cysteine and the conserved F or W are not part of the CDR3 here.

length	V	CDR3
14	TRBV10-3	AISVHPGFYNSPLH
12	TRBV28	ATNPNQGRETQY
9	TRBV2	AGIQGTEAF
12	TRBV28	ASRSQSPGREAF
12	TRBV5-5	ASLPRQSRYGYT
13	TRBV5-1	ASSGGTSGGVEQF
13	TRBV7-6	ASSLRAGANTEAF
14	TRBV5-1	ASSLEQGPMNTEAF
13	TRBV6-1	ARPLGTPLFEKLF
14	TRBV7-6	ASSSGQGAGGNIQY
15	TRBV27	ASSPANRGRGGTEAF
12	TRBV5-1	ASSLETVNTEAF
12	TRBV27	ASSADRANYGYT
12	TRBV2	ASRVQGAYYGYT
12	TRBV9	ASSPPRGNTEAF
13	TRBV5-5	ASSFESTGSYEQY
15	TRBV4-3	ASSQDGKKGQEYGYT
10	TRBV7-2	ASSLAFRDYT
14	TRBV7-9	ASSLGGRTKGGFYT
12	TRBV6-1	ASSERTGDQPQH
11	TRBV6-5	ASSYNGYQPQH
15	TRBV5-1	ASSPRDREATNEKLF
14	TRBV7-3	ASSLSKEGRTHEQF
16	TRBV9	ASSVGETGTQSHYGYT
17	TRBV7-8	ASSEYGGAVRLDTGELF
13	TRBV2	ANQGQGAPNTEAF
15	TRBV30	AWRIPPDRGPLYGYT
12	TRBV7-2	ASSKTGEGYEQY
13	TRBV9	ASSEIDRVRPEAF
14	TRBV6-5	ASSYSIQRGGNEQF
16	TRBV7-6	ASSLYPKQGKVTEKLF
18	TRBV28	ASSFPPSSVQGFLRETQY
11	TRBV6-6	ASSLRGGDSPL
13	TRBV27	ATRSGQGKGYEQY
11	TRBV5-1	ASSSTGADTQY
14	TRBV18	ASSPPGVDRTTEAF
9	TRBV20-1	SASVSGQGF
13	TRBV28	ASSYHPRSGSPLH
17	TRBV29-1	SVDLGAGQGRSGNTEAF
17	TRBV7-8	ASSLGVSGGWTDNYGYT
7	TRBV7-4	AERGGYT
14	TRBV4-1	ASSPTGTRGDEKLF
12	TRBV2	ASTPQLMNTEAF
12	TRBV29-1	SVEGDRGQETQY
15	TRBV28	ASRSSGRHSSVYEQY
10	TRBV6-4	PGGGSSYEQY
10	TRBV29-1	SVRQGVETQY
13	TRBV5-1	ASSWGTRVNYGYT
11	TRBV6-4	ASTPDCPTEAF
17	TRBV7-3	ASSAHLRVLKATNEKLF
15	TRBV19	ASSIETGTGQGNTIY
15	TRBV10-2	ASSGGQGPYLPYGYT
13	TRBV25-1	ASSATRLNTGELF
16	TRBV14	ASSHLNQLAPNPNTQY
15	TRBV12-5	ASGLPVRAPIQETQY
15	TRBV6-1	ASSDERQGGGANVLT
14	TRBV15	ATSRTLLGGPNEQF